This T cell receptor beta chain was sequenced during a study of cytomegalovirus exposure and HLA in healthy donors. Study background: In a previous analysis, about 100 million unique TCR beta sequences were found from 150 million to 200 million T cells. Study-level points and caveats: No immune exposure information besides CMV serostatus was available. Highest at DRB1 and lowest at HLA-C, TCR association rates differed among HLA loci in a later analysis. As a later analysis showed, a missense DCLRE1C variant was linked to trimming of TCR beta V- and J-genes.

The study ran its PCR with 60 Vbeta and 13 Jbeta primers. The repertoire was sequenced with immunoSEQ multiplex PCR; TCRdb's copy has only in-frame clones and lacks some. Found here are tens of thousands of clones, 60% to 85% of them singletons; the top ten hold approximately 4.5%. Turning to this clone: Its antigen is unknown.

The TCR was taken from a man aged 35 to 55 in good health and CMV-seronegative. Sequenced input: PBMCs.

The CDR3 spells CSVAIYGTSGSGEQYF. DNA of the CDR3: TGCAGCGTTGCTATCTATGGGACTAGCGGGAGTGGCGAGCAGTACTTC. The rearrangement joins TRBV29-1 to TRBJ2-7; 14 bases line up with TRBD2. Germline V lookup: CDR1 SQVTM, CDR2 ANQGSEA. The CDR3 has 16 residues. Unmatched junction bases numbered 11, after V lost 4 bases and J lost 6 bases.